This entry is about one T cell receptor beta chain. Its antigen is as yet unknown. These data come from a study of shared clonotypes between healthy human individuals. Authors' methods: Owing to the provision of junction-only sequences devoid of quality scores by immunoSEQ, filtering differed. Produced via immunoSEQ multiplex PCR; TCRdb's table is partial and in-frame only. For V, J and clone size, that table is used; D and trimming come from the DNA. Among about 2,100,000 clones listed, approximately 94% were seen once. This CDR3 has 17 amino acids. J was trimmed by 6 bases and V by 0 bases; bases with no gene match: 6. The germline V gene has CDR1 LGHNA and CDR2 YSLEER. Study-level findings and limits: Non-shared clonotypes had lower generation probabilities than clonotypes shared by all four sorted-subset donors. A handful of donors shared around 5.2% of their naive CD4 clonotypes.

The naive CD8 subset, CD45RO-negative cells positively selected for CCR7, excluded terminally differentiated effector memory CD45RA+ cells. The V and J genes are TRBV4-3 and TRBJ2-1; 12 bases line up with TRBD2. Input material: naive CD8+ T cells from PBMCs. This receptor was identified in a man aged 18 to 29 in good health. Some clones in this sample may be carry-over from other donors' samples. In nucleotides, the CDR3 is TGCGCCAGCAGCCAAGACCCTAGCGGGAGGGCCGTCAATGAGCAGTTCTTC. Its translation is CASSQDPSGRAVNEQFF.